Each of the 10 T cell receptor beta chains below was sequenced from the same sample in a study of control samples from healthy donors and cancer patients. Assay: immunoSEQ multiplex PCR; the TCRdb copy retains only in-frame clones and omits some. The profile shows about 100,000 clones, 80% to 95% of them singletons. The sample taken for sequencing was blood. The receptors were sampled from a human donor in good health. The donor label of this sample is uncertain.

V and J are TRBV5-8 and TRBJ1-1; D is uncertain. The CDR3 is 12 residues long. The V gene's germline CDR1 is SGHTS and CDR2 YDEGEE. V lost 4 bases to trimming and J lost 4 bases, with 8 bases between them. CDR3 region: CASSLTITEAFF. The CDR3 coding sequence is TGTGCCAGCAGCCTGACAATCACTGAAGCTTTCTTT.

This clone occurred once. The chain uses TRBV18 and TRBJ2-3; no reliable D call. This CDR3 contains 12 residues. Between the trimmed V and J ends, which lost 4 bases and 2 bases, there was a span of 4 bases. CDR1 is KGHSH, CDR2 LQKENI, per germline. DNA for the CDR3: TGTGCCAGCTCACTAGTCACAGATACGCAGTATTTT. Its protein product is CASSLVTDTQYF.

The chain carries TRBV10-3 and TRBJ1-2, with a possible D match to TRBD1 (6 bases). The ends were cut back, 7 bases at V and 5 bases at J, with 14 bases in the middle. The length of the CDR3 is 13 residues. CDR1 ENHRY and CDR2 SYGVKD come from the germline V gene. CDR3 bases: TGTGCCATCACCGAGGGGGAGAGGTATGGCTACACCTTC. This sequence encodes CAITEGERYGYTF.

The CDR3: CASSALGTASNQPQHF. CDR3 bases: TGTGCCAGCAGTGCACTTGGGACAGCTAGCAATCAGCCCCAGCATTTT. The chain recombines TRBV6-1 with TRBJ1-5; 7 bases align to TRBD1. J gave up 0 bases and V 4 bases, and 6 bases lay outside the gene matches. CDR3 length equals 16 residues. The V gene's germline CDR1 is MNHNS and CDR2 SASEGT.

The CDR3 nucleotides are TGCGCCAGCAGCTCTGGAGGGAGCCTTAACACCGGGGAGCTGTTTTTT. Its protein is CASSSGGSLNTGELFF. The J gene is TRBJ2-2, the V gene TRBV5-1, with D perhaps matching TRBD2 (6 bases). Germline V lookup: CDR1 SGHRS, CDR2 YFSETQ. The CDR3 runs to 16 residues. The ends were cut back, 3 bases at V and 2 bases at J, with 14 bases in the middle.

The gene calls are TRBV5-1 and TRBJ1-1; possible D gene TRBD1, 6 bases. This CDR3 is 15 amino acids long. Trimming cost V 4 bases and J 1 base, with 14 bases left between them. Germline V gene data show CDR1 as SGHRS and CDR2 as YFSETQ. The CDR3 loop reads CASSLGGRSNTEAFF. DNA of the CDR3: TGCGCCAGCAGCCTGGGGGGCAGGTCGAACACTGAAGCTTTCTTT. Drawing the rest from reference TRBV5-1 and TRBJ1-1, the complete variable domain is KAGVTQTPRYLIKTRGQQVTLSCSPISGHRSVSWYQQTPGQGLQFLFEYFSETQRNKGNFPGRFSGRQFSNSRSEMNVSTLELGDSALYLCASSLGGRSNTEAFFGQGTRLTVV.

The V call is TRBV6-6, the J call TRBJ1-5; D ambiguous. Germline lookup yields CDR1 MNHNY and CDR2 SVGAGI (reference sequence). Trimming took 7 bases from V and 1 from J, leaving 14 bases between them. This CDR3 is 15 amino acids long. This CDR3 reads CASNRGGLSNQPQHF. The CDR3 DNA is TGTGCCAGCAACCGAGGAGGGCTAAGCAATCAGCCCCAGCATTTT.

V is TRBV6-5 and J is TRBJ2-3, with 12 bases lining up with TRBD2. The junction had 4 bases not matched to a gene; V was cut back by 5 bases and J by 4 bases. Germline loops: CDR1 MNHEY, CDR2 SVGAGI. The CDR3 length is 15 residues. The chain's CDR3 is CASSHLAGGPDTQYF. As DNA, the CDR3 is TGTGCCAGCAGTCATCTAGCGGGGGGGCCAGATACGCAGTATTTT.

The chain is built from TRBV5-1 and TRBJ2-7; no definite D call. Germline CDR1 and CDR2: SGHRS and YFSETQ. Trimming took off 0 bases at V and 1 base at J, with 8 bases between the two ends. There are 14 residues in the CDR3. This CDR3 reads CASSLGDTSYEQYV. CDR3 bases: TGCGCCAGCAGCTTGGGGGATACTTCCTACGAGCAGTACGTC.

This chain's CDR3 is CASSLRSGGGLAVNTQYF. The DNA for the CDR3 is TGTGCCAGCAGCTTAAGATCCGGCGGGGGCCTAGCGGTAAATACGCAGTATTTT. V is TRBV7-2 and J is TRBJ2-3; tentatively, D is TRBD2 (7 bases). Germline CDR1 SGHTA, CDR2 FQGNSA. This CDR3 spans 18 amino acids. V was shortened by 2 bases and J by 7 bases, with 25 bases between the two germline ends.